Listed below are T cell receptor beta chains from one sample, sequenced in a study of spatial heterogeneity in lung cancer. TCRdb re-analysed the 5' RACE reads in MiXCR, keeping a single row per CDR3 protein. Counted here are thousands of distinct CDR3 sequences, about 8.2% occurring once; the ten biggest clones make up approximately 25%. Sequenced material: lung tumor tissue, taken at surgery. The receptors originated from a female donor with early-stage non-small cell lung cancer. CDR3s include the opening cysteine and the closing phenylalanine or tryptophan. Each record gives: V gene, clone size, D gene, J gene, CDR3 DNA, CDR3 protein. The D gene is left open where the match is weak. Expanded clones are given a class, and other clones once, few, many or no size at all.

v_call: TRBV5-4
clone_size: many
d_call: TRBD2
j_call: TRBJ2-1
cdr3_nt: TGTGCCAGCGAGGAAGCGGGAAGTCGCTCCTACAATGAGCAGTTCTTC
cdr3_aa: CASEEAGSRSYNEQFF

v_call: TRBV7-9
clone_size: -
d_call: -
j_call: TRBJ2-1
cdr3_nt: TGTGCCAGCAGCTTCCTGGGACAACCCAGCTACAATGAGCAGTTCTTC
cdr3_aa: CASSFLGQPSYNEQFF

v_call: TRBV6-1
clone_size: medium-sized
d_call: -
j_call: TRBJ1-5
cdr3_nt: TGTGCCAGCAGTACCCTGGGAACGGGGGGCAATCAGCCCCAGCATTTT
cdr3_aa: CASSTLGTGGNQPQHF

v_call: TRBV2
clone_size: few
d_call: -
j_call: TRBJ2-3
cdr3_nt: TGTGCCAGCAGTCGGGAGAAGGGCACAGATACGCAGTATTTT
cdr3_aa: CASSREKGTDTQYF

v_call: TRBV6-6
clone_size: many
d_call: -
j_call: TRBJ1-1
cdr3_nt: TGTGCCAGCAGCCGCTGGTTTTATAATGAGTCCCACATGAACACTGAAGCTTTCTTT
cdr3_aa: CASSRWFYNESHMNTEAFF

v_call: TRBV28
clone_size: medium-sized
d_call: -
j_call: TRBJ1-5
cdr3_nt: TGTGCCAGCAGTTTCCGGCCTAGCAATCAGCCCCAGCATTTT
cdr3_aa: CASSFRPSNQPQHF

v_call: TRBV7-3
clone_size: many
d_call: -
j_call: TRBJ1-3
cdr3_nt: TGTGCCAGCAGCCAAGGGAACGCCGGAAACACCATATATTTT
cdr3_aa: CASSQGNAGNTIYF

v_call: TRBV7-6
clone_size: -
d_call: -
j_call: TRBJ1-3
cdr3_nt: TGTGCCAGCAGCCCACCTGGCTCTGGAAACACCATATATTTT
cdr3_aa: CASSPPGSGNTIYF

v_call: TRBV6-2/TRBV6-3
clone_size: -
d_call: -
j_call: TRBJ1-5
cdr3_nt: TGTGCCAGCAGTTACTTGGCTAGCAATCAGCCCCAGCATTTT
cdr3_aa: CASSYLASNQPQHF

v_call: TRBV11-2
clone_size: many
d_call: TRBD1
j_call: TRBJ2-2
cdr3_nt: TGTGCCAGCAGCTGTCAGGCCTACTGGACAGGGGGATGCACCGGGGAGCTGTTTTTT
cdr3_aa: CASSCQAYWTGGCTGELFF

v_call: TRBV4-3
clone_size: -
d_call: TRBD2
j_call: TRBJ2-1
cdr3_nt: TGCGCCAGCAGCCAAGATCAGGGACTAGCGTCTTACAATGAGCAGTTCTTC
cdr3_aa: CASSQDQGLASYNEQFF

v_call: TRBV28
clone_size: many
d_call: -
j_call: TRBJ2-1
cdr3_nt: TGTGCCAGCAGTTTAGGGGGAAGCTCCTACAATGAGCAGTTCTTC
cdr3_aa: CASSLGGSSYNEQFF

v_call: TRBV6-1
clone_size: many
d_call: TRBD1
j_call: TRBJ2-1
cdr3_nt: TGTGCCAGCAGGGGACAGGCCTTCAATGAGCAGTTCTTC
cdr3_aa: CASRGQAFNEQFF

v_call: TRBV2
clone_size: medium-sized
d_call: TRBD2
j_call: TRBJ2-3
cdr3_nt: TGTGCCAGCAGTGGGAGCGGGATTAGCACAGATACGCAGTATTTT
cdr3_aa: CASSGSGISTDTQYF

v_call: TRBV5-4
clone_size: -
d_call: TRBD1
j_call: TRBJ2-3
cdr3_nt: TGTGCCAGCAGCTTGACCGGGACAGGGGGCTGGGATACGCAGTATTTT
cdr3_aa: CASSLTGTGGWDTQYF

v_call: TRBV6-2/TRBV6-3
clone_size: many
d_call: -
j_call: TRBJ1-5
cdr3_nt: TGTGCCAGCAGACCCGACGGCTATAGCAATCAGCCCCAGCATTTT
cdr3_aa: CASRPDGYSNQPQHF

v_call: TRBV27
clone_size: medium-sized
d_call: TRBD2
j_call: TRBJ2-5
cdr3_nt: TGTGCCAGCAGTTTCCTGGCGGGGGGGCAAGTAGAGACCCAGTACTTC
cdr3_aa: CASSFLAGGQVETQYF

v_call: TRBV2
clone_size: few
d_call: -
j_call: TRBJ2-2
cdr3_nt: TGTGCCAGCAGTGGATGGCAACCGAACACCGGGGAGCTGTTTTTT
cdr3_aa: CASSGWQPNTGELFF

v_call: TRBV7-6
clone_size: many
d_call: TRBD2
j_call: TRBJ2-7
cdr3_nt: TGTGCCAGCAGCCCCTTGGCGGGAGTATCGTACGAGCAGTACTTC
cdr3_aa: CASSPLAGVSYEQYF

v_call: TRBV5-1
clone_size: many
d_call: TRBD1
j_call: TRBJ2-5
cdr3_nt: TGCGCCAGCAGGGACGGAGTGACAGGGGGCCAAGAGACCCAGTACTTC
cdr3_aa: CASRDGVTGGQETQYF

v_call: TRBV7-9
clone_size: many
d_call: TRBD2
j_call: TRBJ2-1
cdr3_nt: TGTGCCAGCAGCTTAGCGAGCGGGGGACTCAATGAGCAGTTCTTC
cdr3_aa: CASSLASGGLNEQFF

v_call: TRBV4-2
clone_size: -
d_call: -
j_call: TRBJ2-3
cdr3_nt: TGTACCAGCAGCCAAGACCGCATGGGCACAGATACGCAGTATTTT
cdr3_aa: CTSSQDRMGTDTQYF

v_call: TRBV6-6
clone_size: large
d_call: -
j_call: TRBJ2-2
cdr3_nt: TGTGCCAGCAGTGCTTCGATGGGGGCCCCAACCGGGGAGCTGTTTTTT
cdr3_aa: CASSASMGAPTGELFF

v_call: TRBV6-1
clone_size: many
d_call: TRBD1
j_call: TRBJ2-5
cdr3_nt: TGTGCCAGCAGTGGCCGGGACAGGGGGTACTTGTACCAAGAGACCCAGTACTTC
cdr3_aa: CASSGRDRGYLYQETQYF

v_call: TRBV7-8
clone_size: many
d_call: -
j_call: TRBJ2-1
cdr3_nt: TGTGCCAGCTCGTCCGTCTACAATGAGCAGTTCTTC
cdr3_aa: CASSSVYNEQFF

v_call: TRBV5-1
clone_size: few
d_call: TRBD1
j_call: TRBJ2-5
cdr3_nt: TGCGCCAGCAGCTTGTCGACAGGGGGCGAGACCCAGTACTTC
cdr3_aa: CASSLSTGGETQYF

v_call: TRBV5-1
clone_size: -
d_call: TRBD1
j_call: TRBJ2-2
cdr3_nt: TGCGCCAGCAGCTTTCGACAGGGGAACACCGGGGAGCTGTTTTTT
cdr3_aa: CASSFRQGNTGELFF

v_call: TRBV19
clone_size: medium-sized
d_call: -
j_call: TRBJ1-5
cdr3_nt: TGTGCCAGTACTAAGGGGGGCAGAAATCAGCCCCAGCATTTT
cdr3_aa: CASTKGGRNQPQHF

v_call: TRBV24-1
clone_size: many
d_call: TRBD1
j_call: TRBJ2-7
cdr3_nt: TGTGCCACCAGTGCAGCCACCGGGACAGGGTCCTACGAGCAGTACTTC
cdr3_aa: CATSAATGTGSYEQYF

v_call: TRBV5-1
clone_size: many
d_call: TRBD1
j_call: TRBJ2-7
cdr3_nt: TGCGCCAGCAGCTTGGGGACAGGCCGGGACGAGCAGTACTTC
cdr3_aa: CASSLGTGRDEQYF

v_call: TRBV28
clone_size: -
d_call: TRBD2
j_call: TRBJ2-1
cdr3_nt: TGTGCCAGCAGGGATTCACGAGGGACTAGCAGCCTTTTGGGTCGGAATGAGCAGTTCTTC
cdr3_aa: CASRDSRGTSSLLGRNEQFF

v_call: TRBV12-3/TRBV12-4
clone_size: many
d_call: -
j_call: TRBJ1-3
cdr3_nt: TGTGCCAGCGGGCGAGGCAACACCATATATTTT
cdr3_aa: CASGRGNTIYF

v_call: TRBV2
clone_size: medium-sized
d_call: TRBD1
j_call: TRBJ2-3
cdr3_nt: TGTGCCAGCAGAGAGGGACAGGGGCCAGATACGCAGTATTTT
cdr3_aa: CASREGQGPDTQYF

v_call: TRBV5-5
clone_size: many
d_call: TRBD1
j_call: TRBJ2-1
cdr3_nt: TGTGCCAGCAGCTTGGCACCGGGGACAGGGCATGAGCAGTTCTTC
cdr3_aa: CASSLAPGTGHEQFF

v_call: TRBV4-2
clone_size: -
d_call: -
j_call: TRBJ2-7
cdr3_nt: TGTGCCAGCAGCCAAGATATTGGCAGGGTGGGAGAGCAGTACTTC
cdr3_aa: CASSQDIGRVGEQYF

v_call: TRBV29-1
clone_size: -
d_call: TRBD2
j_call: TRBJ2-1
cdr3_nt: TGCAGCGCTGAGGGACTAGCGGGCAACCGCTCCTACAATGAGCAGTTCTTC
cdr3_aa: CSAEGLAGNRSYNEQFF

v_call: TRBV12-3/TRBV12-4
clone_size: many
d_call: -
j_call: TRBJ2-1
cdr3_nt: TGTGCCAGCACTCCCAAGGGGTACAATGAGCAGTTCTTC
cdr3_aa: CASTPKGYNEQFF

v_call: TRBV2
clone_size: many
d_call: -
j_call: TRBJ2-3
cdr3_nt: TGTGCCAGCAGTGAAGCGTTAGTGGGCACAGATACGCAGTATTTT
cdr3_aa: CASSEALVGTDTQYF

v_call: TRBV2
clone_size: many
d_call: -
j_call: TRBJ1-6
cdr3_nt: TGTGCCAGCAGTGAACGGAGCTCCTATAATTCACCCCTCCACTTT
cdr3_aa: CASSERSSYNSPLHF

v_call: TRBV20-1
clone_size: medium-sized
d_call: -
j_call: TRBJ2-7
cdr3_nt: TGCAGTGCGAATCCCGACTCCTACGAGCAGTACTTC
cdr3_aa: CSANPDSYEQYF

v_call: TRBV7-8
clone_size: many
d_call: TRBD2
j_call: TRBJ2-3
cdr3_nt: TGTGCCAGCAGCTTGACTAGCGGGGGGGCGCTTTCAGATACGCAGTATTTT
cdr3_aa: CASSLTSGGALSDTQYF

v_call: TRBV5-1
clone_size: many
d_call: -
j_call: TRBJ1-2
cdr3_nt: TGCGCCAGCAGCTTTCTGAAACAGGGAGACGGCTACACCTTC
cdr3_aa: CASSFLKQGDGYTF

v_call: TRBV5-4
clone_size: many
d_call: -
j_call: TRBJ1-1
cdr3_nt: TGTGCCAGCAGCTTGTGGACAGCCAACACTGAAGCTTTCTTT
cdr3_aa: CASSLWTANTEAFF

v_call: TRBV28
clone_size: large
d_call: -
j_call: TRBJ2-2
cdr3_nt: TGTGCCAGCAGGCGGCCCACCGGGGAGCTGTTTTTT
cdr3_aa: CASRRPTGELFF

v_call: TRBV11-2
clone_size: -
d_call: -
j_call: TRBJ2-2
cdr3_nt: TGTGCCAGCAGCCACAGGGAGGGGAACACCGGGGAGCTGTTTTTT
cdr3_aa: CASSHREGNTGELFF

v_call: TRBV4-2
clone_size: few
d_call: TRBD1
j_call: TRBJ1-6
cdr3_nt: TGTGCCAGCAGCCAACGGGACAGGGGTAATTCACCCCTCCACTTT
cdr3_aa: CASSQRDRGNSPLHF

v_call: TRBV5-4
clone_size: medium-sized
d_call: -
j_call: TRBJ2-2
cdr3_nt: TGTGCCAGCAGCGTTGACTTCTTAAACACCGGGGAGCTGTTTTTT
cdr3_aa: CASSVDFLNTGELFF

v_call: TRBV10-2
clone_size: medium-sized
d_call: -
j_call: TRBJ2-1
cdr3_nt: TGCGCCAGCAGTGTCGGAGGCGCGAATGAGCAGTTCTTC
cdr3_aa: CASSVGGANEQFF

v_call: TRBV28
clone_size: many
d_call: -
j_call: TRBJ1-2
cdr3_nt: TGTGCCAGCAGTTCCAGGGGTGGCTACACCTTC
cdr3_aa: CASSSRGGYTF

v_call: TRBV29-1
clone_size: medium-sized
d_call: -
j_call: TRBJ1-5
cdr3_nt: TGCAGCGTTGAAGGCCAGCCCCAGCATTTT
cdr3_aa: CSVEGQPQHF

v_call: TRBV20-1
clone_size: many
d_call: TRBD2
j_call: TRBJ2-7
cdr3_nt: TGCAGTGCTAGAGTCAGGACTAGCGGATCCTACGAGCAGTACTTC
cdr3_aa: CSARVRTSGSYEQYF

v_call: TRBV4-3
clone_size: many
d_call: -
j_call: TRBJ1-2
cdr3_nt: TGCGCCAGCAGCCAAGTTCCCCAGGGCGTAGGCGGCTACACCTTC
cdr3_aa: CASSQVPQGVGGYTF

v_call: TRBV4-2
clone_size: many
d_call: -
j_call: TRBJ2-1
cdr3_nt: TGTGCCAGCAGCCCCAATGGCGTTAGCTCCTACAATGAGCAGTTCTTC
cdr3_aa: CASSPNGVSSYNEQFF

v_call: TRBV29-1
clone_size: large
d_call: -
j_call: TRBJ2-1
cdr3_nt: TGCAGCGTTGTAGTTTGGGGTGAGCAGTTCTTC
cdr3_aa: CSVVVWGEQFF